This T cell receptor beta chain was identified in a study of blood T cells in healthy people across ages. The CDR3 extends over 15 amino acids. Germline V lookup: CDR1 MNHNY, CDR2 SVGAGI (reference sequence). V lost 7 bases and J lost 4, with 19 bases in between. Together with a sample-barcoded 5' primer, a J-beta primer mix was included in a second PCR lasting about 7 to 11 cycles. TCRdb recomputed calls from the 5' RACE reads with MiXCR, one row per CDR3 protein. The table has about 1 million distinct CDR3 sequences, 20% to 25% seen once. This clonotype came up a few times. These data also formed part of another study, on T cells of mothers and their children.

The V call is TRBV6-6, the J call TRBJ1-1; a weak D match, TRBD1 (6 bases). This TCR came from a girl aged 2 to 9 in good health. Sample: blood. CDR3: CASNLGGGASTEAFF. The DNA for the CDR3 is TGTGCCAGCAATCTTGGGGGGGGCGCTTCCACTGAAGCTTTCTTT.